Sequencing of this T cell receptor (beta chain) was carried out in a study of T cell responses to AZD1222 COVID-19 vaccine. Study-wide results and limits: Spike-specific TCR depth and breadth grew after two AZD1222 doses. Baseline serostatus was positive in only six AZD1222 recipients. Unmutated regions of variants are reportedly targeted by nearly half of spike-specific TCRs. Samples come after the peak T cell response, not at day 14.

Sequencing was performed with immunoSEQ multiplex PCR; in TCRdb, only in-frame clones are kept and a portion is missing. The sample lists under 150,000 clones; about 87% were seen once. In the case of this clone: Antigen: not known.

V lost 3 bases to trimming and J lost 0 bases, with 9 bases between them. This CDR3 has 15 amino acids. Germline V gene sequence: CDR1 SNHLY, CDR2 FYNNEI. Sequenced material: peripheral blood, taken on day 0 of AZD1222 vaccination. This TCR came from an adult in good health. The gene calls are TRBV2 and TRBJ1-5, with no clear D. In DNA, the CDR3 is TGTGCCAGCAGTGACGGCACTTTTAGCAATCAGCCCCAGCATTTT. It encodes CASSDGTFSNQPQHF. Drawing the rest from reference TRBV2 and TRBJ1-5, the complete variable domain is EPEVTQTPSHQVTQMGQEVILRCVPISNHLYFYWYRQILGQKVEFLVSFYNNEISEKSEIFDDQFSVERPDGSNFTLKIRSTKLEDSAMYFCASSDGTFSNQPQHFGDGTRLSIL.